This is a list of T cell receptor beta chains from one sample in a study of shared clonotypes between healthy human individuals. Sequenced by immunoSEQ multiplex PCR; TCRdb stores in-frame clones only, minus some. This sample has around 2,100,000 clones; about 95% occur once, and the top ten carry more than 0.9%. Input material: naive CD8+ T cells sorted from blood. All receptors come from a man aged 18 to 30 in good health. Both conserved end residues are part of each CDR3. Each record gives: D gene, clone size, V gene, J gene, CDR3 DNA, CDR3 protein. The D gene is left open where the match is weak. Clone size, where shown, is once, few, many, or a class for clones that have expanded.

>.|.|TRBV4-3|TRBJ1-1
TGCGCCAGCAGCCAAGCGCTCACCGAGGGGTACAGCGTGAACACTGAAGCTTTCTTT
CASSQALTEGYSVNTEAFF
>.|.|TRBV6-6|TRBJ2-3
TGTGCCAGCAGTTATAGTGCGGGATCAGGGGCAGATACGCAGTATTTT
CASSYSAGSGADTQYF
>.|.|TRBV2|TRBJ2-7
TGTGCCAGCAGTGATGTTTATAGTTACGAGCAGTACTTC
CASSDVYSYEQYF
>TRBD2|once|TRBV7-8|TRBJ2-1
TGTGCCAGCAGCTCCCCGGGACTAGCGGGGGCGGCGCAGTTCTTC
CASSSPGLAGAAQFF
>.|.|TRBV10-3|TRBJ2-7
TGTGCCATCAGGGATCCGGTCTCCTACGAGCAGTACTTC
CAIRDPVSYEQYF
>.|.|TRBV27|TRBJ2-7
TGTGCCAGCAGTTTCGTCGGGAGTTCCTACGAGCAGTACTTC
CASSFVGSSYEQYF
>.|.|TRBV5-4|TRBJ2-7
TGTGCCAGCAGCTTGGGCCGGGACTACGAGCAGTACTTC
CASSLGRDYEQYF
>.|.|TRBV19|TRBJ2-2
TGTGCCAGTAGTATAGATCTGGAACGGGAGAGGTCCGGGGAGCTGTTTTTT
CASSIDLERERSGELFF
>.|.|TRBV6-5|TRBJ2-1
TGTGCCAGCAGTGCGGGACCCACTTACAATGAGCAGTTCTTC
CASSAGPTYNEQFF
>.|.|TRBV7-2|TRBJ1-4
TGTGCCAGCAGCTTAGGAGGTCGGGCCACTAATGAAAAACTGTTTTTT
CASSLGGRATNEKLFF
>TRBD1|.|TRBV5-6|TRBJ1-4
TGTGCCAGCAGCTACCGGGACAGAGCTGAAAAACTGTTTTTT
CASSYRDRAEKLFF